The 7 T cell receptor beta chains presented below share a single source sample, sequenced in a study of regulatory T cells in long-lasting Graves disease. Time point described: newly diagnosed GD, antithyroid drugs for less than 3 months. Scientists built the TCR library using RNA that was extracted from PBMCs. CDR3-region Arm-PCR and iRepertoire HTBI primers produced the TCR beta libraries. TCRdb used MiXCR to reprocess the multiplex PCR reads, holding one entry per CDR3 protein. The sample lists some 450,000 distinct CDR3 sequences, 16% occurring once. The data were also submitted as part of a second study, on T cells in Graves' hyperthyroidism and ophthalmopathy.

Sample: peripheral blood mononuclear cells (PBMCs), taken at new diagnosis, from a patient treated with antithyroid drugs. The receptors originated from a woman in her thirties with Graves disease.

The chain has TRBV10-3 and TRBJ2-1, with 10 bases aligning to TRBD2. V gave up 4 bases and J gave up 8 bases; unmatched junction bases: 11. Germline-derived CDR1 and CDR2 are ENHRY and SYGVKD. The CDR3 has 16 residues. Here the CDR3 reads CAISGAAGGMRDEQFF. Here the CDR3 DNA reads TGTGCCATCAGTGGGGCAGCGGGAGGGATGAGAGATGAGCAGTTCTTC.

This clonotype was seen ten or more times. V is TRBV11-2 and J is TRBJ2-1, with 10 bases identical to TRBD2. Germline assignment: CDR1 SGHAT and CDR2 FQNNGV. V lost 7 bases to trimming and J lost 4 bases; unmatched junction nucleotides: 7. The CDR3 has 15 residues. Written as DNA, the CDR3 is TGTGCCAGCAACCCCGGGACTAGCGCTTACAATGAGCAGTTCTTC. Translation gives CASNPGTSAYNEQFF.

The sample holds a few counts of this clonotype. In DNA form, the CDR3 reads TGTGCCTGGAGCCTCGGGACACCGAACACCGGGGAGCTGTTTTTT. Its protein is CAWSLGTPNTGELFF. The V gene is TRBV30, the J gene TRBJ2-2; D possibly corresponds to TRBD1 (6 bases). CDR1 is GTSNPN and CDR2 is SVGIG in the germline V gene (reference sequence). Trimming took off 3 bases at V and 0 bases at J, with 11 bases between the two ends. The CDR3 length is 15 residues.

This clonotype came up many times. This chain connects TRBV11-2 to TRBJ2-1, with 9 nucleotides matching TRBD2. V lost 1 base to trimming and J lost 7 bases; unmatched junction nucleotides: 2. The CDR3 has 14 residues. In germline, CDR1 is SGHAT, CDR2 FQNNGV. The CDR3 nucleotides read TGTGCCAGCAGCTTAGGGCTAGCGGGAAATGAGCAGTTCTTC. It is translated as CASSLGLAGNEQFF. Full variable domain (missing parts from reference TRBV11-2 and TRBJ2-1): EAGVAQSPRYKIIEKRQSVAFWCNPISGHATLYWYQQILGQGPKLLIQFQNNGVVDDSQLPKDRFSAERLKGVDSTLKIQPAKLEDSAVYLCASSLGLAGNEQFFGPGTRLTVL.

The chain links TRBV12-3 or TRBV12-4 to TRBJ1-6; no reliable D call. The ends were cut back, 7 bases at V and 10 bases at J, with 20 bases in the middle. The CDR3 spans 15 residues. The DNA for the CDR3 is TGTGCCAGCACCCCCCGGTTGAGCGCGGAGTCACCCCTCCACTTT. Translation gives CASTPRLSAESPLHF.

Only a few counts were recorded for this clonotype. The chain links TRBV29-1 to TRBJ1-1; D possibly corresponds to TRBD1 (6 bases). The length of the CDR3 is 13 residues. The V end lost 7 bases, the J end lost 4 bases, and 16 bases lay between the germline ends. CDR1 and CDR2 (germline): SQVTM, ANQGSEA. The CDR3 spells CSASRGAGTEAFF. The CDR3, as DNA: TGCAGCGCCAGCCGGGGGGCAGGCACTGAAGCTTTCTTT. Looking up the rest from reference TRBV29-1 and TRBJ1-1 gives the full variable domain: SAVISQKPSRDICQRGTSLTIQCQVDSQVTMMFWYRQQPGQSLTLIATANQGSEATYESGFVIDKFPISRPNLTFSTLTVSNMSPEDSSIYLCSASRGAGTEAFFGQGTRLTVV.

The chain joins TRBV4-2 to TRBJ2-1, with 7 bases matching TRBD1. Trimming removed 3 bases from V and 0 bases from J; junction bases left unmatched: 11. CDR3 size: 18 residues. Germline V gene sequence: CDR1 LGHNA, CDR2 YNFKEQ. CDR3 coding DNA: TGTGCCAGCAGCCAGGGGAGTCAGGGGGAGAGCTCCTACAATGAGCAGTTCTTC. Protein product: CASSQGSQGESSYNEQFF.